What follows are 2 T cell receptor beta chains derived from one specimen sequenced in a study of blood T cell repertoires in COVID-19. Sequencing used immunoSEQ multiplex PCR; TCRdb keeps in-frame clones, though not all of them. The sample lists 60,000 or so clones, about three quarters occurring once. Sequencing input: peripheral blood. Source of these receptors: a man aged 25-40 years with COVID-19, enrolled during active disease.

The chain employs TRBV27 and TRBJ1-5; D ambiguous. The CDR3 is 14 residues long. Germline lookup yields CDR1 MNHEY and CDR2 SMNVEV (reference sequence). Between the trimmed V and J ends, which lost 0 bases and 2 bases, there was a span of 5 bases. In DNA, the CDR3 is TGTGCCAGCAGTTTATCCCCGGGCAATCAGCCCCAGCATTTT. Protein: CASSLSPGNQPQHF.

This clone has more than one count but fewer than ten. The chain joins TRBV27 to TRBJ2-7; D may be TRBD2 (6 bases). This CDR3 comprises 15 residues. Germline CDR1 reads MNHEY; CDR2 reads SMNVEV (reference sequence). The V end lost 5 bases, the J end lost 5 bases, and 19 bases lay between the germline ends. The CDR3 DNA is TGTGCCAGCAGTCCCCGGGGGAGCCCGAGGGACGAGCAGTACTTC. Translating gives CASSPRGSPRDEQYF.